This T cell receptor (beta chain) was found in a study of Ad26.COV2.S vaccination and SARS-CoV-2 variants. This CDR3 has 17 residues. V lost 1 base to trimming and J lost 4 bases, with 19 bases between them. From germline, CDR1 is LGHNA and CDR2 YNFKEQ. Treatment defined: around 19 received Ad26.COV2.S at low or high dose, single or two shots; several received placebo; per-sample allocation not given. Collection of samples fell on day 63 after the first vaccine or placebo injection. Details on this clone: Its antigen is unidentified.

Study results and limitations: People who got the vaccine had more spike-specific TCR breadth than people who got placebo.

TCRdb's table, derived via immunoSEQ multiplex PCR, lists solely in-frame clones and lacks some. Of 510,000 or so clones in the sample, around nine tenths are singletons; the top ten hold roughly 13%. The TCR sequence derives from a person aged 18-60 years who received the Ad26.COV2.S COVID-19 vaccine or a placebo. J is TRBJ2-5 and V is TRBV4-2, with D possibly TRBD2 on 5 matching bases. The input for sequencing was peripheral blood, taken in a trial of Ad26.COV2.S vaccine versus placebo. The CDR3 sequence: CASSQVWEPTASETQYF. Here the CDR3 DNA reads TGTGCCAGCAGCCAAGTGTGGGAGCCAACCGCTTCAGAGACCCAGTACTTC.